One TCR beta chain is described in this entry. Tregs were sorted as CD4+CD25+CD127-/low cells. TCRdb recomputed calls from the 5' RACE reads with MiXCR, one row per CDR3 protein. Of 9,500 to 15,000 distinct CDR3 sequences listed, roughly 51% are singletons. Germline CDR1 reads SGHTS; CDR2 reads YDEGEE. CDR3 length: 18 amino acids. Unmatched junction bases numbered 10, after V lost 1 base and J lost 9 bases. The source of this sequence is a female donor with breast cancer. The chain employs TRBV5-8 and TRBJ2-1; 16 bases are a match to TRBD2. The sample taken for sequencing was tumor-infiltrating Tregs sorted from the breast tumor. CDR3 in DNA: TGTGCCAGCAGCTTGATGGGACTAGCGGGAGGGGGGCCGGGTGAGCAGTTCTTC. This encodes CASSLMGLAGGGPGEQFF.